This TCR beta chain is drawn from a study of blood T cells in healthy people across ages. Study conclusions and caveats: Fewer expanded clones and more diversity marked long-lived versus aged donors.

This clonotype occurred a few times. As yet, its antigen is unknown. A J-beta primer mix and a sample-barcoded 5' primer were used in a second PCR of roughly 6 to 12 cycles. The template-switch adaptor, which had 12 random nucleotides, put a tag on each cDNA molecule. At least 2.5 million CDR3-containing paired-end reads were obtained per sample. TCRdb fed the 5' RACE reads into MiXCR, producing one record per CDR3 protein. The table shows 850,000 to 1,000,000 distinct CDR3 sequences, with roughly 51% occurring only once. The individuals who served as donors were healthy Caucasians living in Russia, aged about 6 to 90. The receptor comes from a woman aged 55 to 70 in good health. The sequenced material came from blood.

Written as DNA, the CDR3 is TGTGCCAGCAGCCACCTCGCTGGAAACAATGAGCAGTTCTTC. Protein product: CASSHLAGNNEQFF. V and J are TRBV3-1 and TRBJ2-1, with D unclear. V lost 3 bases to trimming and J lost 5 bases, with 11 bases between them. The CDR3 is 14 residues long. The germline V gene encodes CDR1 LGHDT and CDR2 YNNKEL (reference sequence).